This T cell receptor (beta chain) was recovered during a study of CD8 T cells in ankylosing spondylitis. The CDR3 length is 15 residues. V shed 0 bases and J shed 3 bases, with 12 bases lying between them. Per the germline V gene, CDR1 is MGHRA and CDR2 is YSYEKL. Study-level results: Among TCR beta sequences, a motif of eight highly homologous variants appeared characteristic of ankylosing spondylitis blood.

In this sample, this clonotype turned up many times. Its antigen is as yet unknown. Preparation of TCR beta libraries was done by quantitative 5'-RACE with molecular barcodes. From the 5' RACE reads, TCRdb called clonotypes with MiXCR, one entry per CDR3 protein. In the table there are more than 300,000 distinct CDR3 sequences, less than 9.5% of which are singletons. This chain connects TRBV4-1 to TRBJ2-7, with D maybe TRBD2 (5 bases). This receptor was taken from a male donor with ankylosing spondylitis. Sequencing was done on a sample of blood, either unsorted or a sorted T cell fraction (not recorded which). This CDR3 reads CASSQEGLADYEQYF. Here the CDR3 DNA reads TGCGCCAGCAGCCAAGAAGGGCTAGCCGACTACGAGCAGTACTTC.